Each of the 28 T cell receptor beta chains below was sequenced from the same sample in a study of T cell responses to AZD1222 COVID-19 vaccine. The assay was immunoSEQ multiplex PCR, and TCRdb's table has in-frame clones only and misses some. The sample has roughly 80,000 clones, 85% to 90% seen once. The source material was peripheral blood, sampled on day 0 of AZD1222 vaccination. The receptors here all came from an adult in good health.

The V call is TRBV10-1, the J call TRBJ2-7; D is undetermined. CDR3 length: 14 residues. CDR1 and CDR2 from the germline V gene are WNHNN and SYGVQD (reference sequence). V was shortened by 2 bases and J by 0 bases, with 8 bases between the two germline ends. The CDR3 here is CASSEGESSYEQYF. Written as DNA, the CDR3 is TGCGCCAGCAGTGAGGGCGAAAGCTCCTACGAGCAGTACTTC.

The genes are TRBV19 and TRBJ1-1, with 12 bases lining up with TRBD1. Trimming took 6 bases from V and 1 from J; bases not matched to a gene: 3. This CDR3 is built from 15 residues. CDR1 and CDR2 from the germline V gene are LNHDA and SQIVND (reference sequence). DNA of the CDR3: TGTGCCAGTAGGTGGGACAGGGGGCCGAACACTGAAGCTTTCTTT. Translated: CASRWDRGPNTEAFF. Full variable domain (rest looked up from reference TRBV19 and TRBJ1-1): DGGITQSPKYLFRKEGQNVTLSCEQNLNHDAMYWYRQDPGQGLRLIYYSQIVNDFQKGDIAEGYSVSREKKESFPLTVTSAQKNPTAFYLCASRWDRGPNTEAFFGQGTRLTVV.

This chain connects TRBV18 to TRBJ1-5; tentative D call: TRBD1 (5 bases). Germline V lookup: CDR1 KGHSH, CDR2 LQKENI. The CDR3 totals 12 residues. Trimming took 1 base from V and 16 from J, leaving 14 bases between them. CDR3 nucleotides: TGTGCCAGCTCACCACGGCAGGGTCCCTTACATTTT. It specifies CASSPRQGPLHF.

V gene TRBV2 combines with J gene TRBJ1-2; possible D gene TRBD1, 5 bases. V shed 3 bases and J shed 5 bases, with 16 bases lying between them. CDR1 and CDR2 from the germline V gene are SNHLY and FYNNEI. The CDR3 totals 15 residues. The CDR3 here is CASSDSPTDTYGYTF. CDR3 nucleotide sequence: TGTGCCAGCAGTGATTCACCGACAGACACTTATGGCTACACCTTC.

V is TRBV25-1 and J is TRBJ1-2, with D unclear. This CDR3 spans 15 amino acids. The ends were cut back, 3 bases at V and 2 bases at J, with 13 bases in the middle. The germline gives CDR1 MGHDK, CDR2 SYGVNS. In DNA, the CDR3 is TGTGCCAGCAGTGATACTAGTCGGGTAAACTATGGCTACACCTTC. Protein sequence: CASSDTSRVNYGYTF.

The chain links TRBV5-6 to TRBJ1-2, with 7 bases matching TRBD1. The CDR3 is 15 amino acids. Trimming at V came to 4 bases and at J to 10 bases, leaving 16 bases not matched to a gene. Germline V gene lookup returns CDR1 SGHDT and CDR2 YYEEEE. CDR3 amino acids: CASSREDRPSFAYTF. The CDR3 region has the DNA TGTGCCAGCAGCAGGGAGGACAGGCCTTCGTTTGCCTACACCTTC.

This clone was seen only a few times. This sequence joins TRBV19 and TRBJ1-2, with D tentatively TRBD1 (5 bases). Trimming took off 8 bases at V and 6 bases at J, with 19 bases between the two ends. Germline CDR1 and CDR2: LNHDA and SQIVND (reference sequence). The CDR3 contains 14 residues. In nucleotides, the CDR3 is TGTGCCAGTTCAACAGGACTCCCCCCGGATGGCTACACCTTC. The encoded protein is CASSTGLPPDGYTF.

This rearrangement joins TRBV9 to TRBJ1-2; 8 positions match TRBD1. J was trimmed by 4 bases and V by 4 bases; bases with no gene match: 6. The CDR3 loop spans 14 amino acids. Germline loops: CDR1 SGDLS, CDR2 YYNGEE. Here the CDR3 DNA reads TGTGCCAGCAGCCTGGGACAGGAGGGCTATGGCTACACCTTC. Protein sequence: CASSLGQEGYGYTF.

The rearrangement links TRBV18 to TRBJ2-1; TRBD1 agrees at 11 bases. The CDR3 has 15 amino acids. Germline values: CDR1 KGHSH, CDR2 LQKENI. The V segment lost 3 bases and the J segment 7 bases; nucleotides outside the gene matches: 5. The CDR3 region is CASSPRTGGKNEQFF. In DNA form, the CDR3 reads TGTGCCAGCTCACCTCGGACAGGGGGCAAGAATGAGCAGTTCTTC.

The rearrangement joins TRBV6-5 to TRBJ1-1; perhaps TRBD1 as D (6 bases). The CDR3 is 13 amino acids. With 7 bases removed from V and 5 bases from J, the gap between germline ends came to 14 bases. Per the germline V gene, CDR1 is MNHEY and CDR2 is SVGAGI. CDR3 bases: TGTGCCAGCAATAAGGGGGTTCGAACTGAAGCTTTCTTT. Translating it yields CASNKGVRTEAFF.

The J gene is TRBJ2-3, the V gene TRBV27; a weak D match, TRBD2 (6 bases). Trimming stripped 7 bases from V and 0 bases from J, with 23 bases between. CDR3 length: 18 amino acids. Germline CDR1 is MNHEY and CDR2 is SMNVEV (reference sequence). The CDR3 region has the DNA TGTGCCAGCATTCCAGTAACCTTTAGCGGAGCCAGCACAGATACGCAGTATTTT. Protein product: CASIPVTFSGASTDTQYF.

In its sample, this clone was seen once. The chain recombines TRBV7-9 with TRBJ1-2, with 7 bases aligning to TRBD1. Germline V CDR1 and CDR2: SEHNR, FQNEAQ (reference sequence). There are 18 residues in the CDR3. J was trimmed by 3 bases and V by 6 bases; bases with no gene match: 19. The CDR3 reads CASRLSLSPTGKDYGYTF. CDR3 DNA: TGTGCCAGCAGACTTTCGTTGAGTCCGACAGGGAAAGACTATGGCTACACCTTC.

The genes are TRBV5-1 and TRBJ2-5; TRBD2 agrees at 14 bases. Germline V gene sequence: CDR1 SGHRS, CDR2 YFSETQ. The CDR3 has 17 amino acids. J lost 2 bases, V lost 3 bases, and 6 bases had no gene match. The CDR3, as DNA: TGCGCCAGCAGCTATGGGACTAGCGGGGGACCACAAGAGACCCAGTACTTC. Protein: CASSYGTSGGPQETQYF.

The genes are TRBV10-3 and TRBJ1-1; 8 bases line up with TRBD1. The CDR3 runs 15 residues. The J segment lost 0 bases and the V segment lost 2 bases, leaving 2 bases of the junction unmatched. Germline-derived CDR1 and CDR2 are ENHRY and SYGVKD. The CDR3 nucleotides are TGTGCCATCAGTGAGGGACAGGGACTGAACACTGAAGCTTTCTTT. Encoded protein: CAISEGQGLNTEAFF.

DNA for the CDR3: TGTGCCAGCAGCTCGACAGTCTACGAGCAGTACTTC. It specifies CASSSTVYEQYF. The chain has TRBV5-4 and TRBJ2-7; possible D gene TRBD1, 5 bases. The length of the CDR3 is 12 residues. The V end lost 3 bases, the J end lost 3 bases, and 7 bases lay between the germline ends. Germline assignment: CDR1 SGHNT and CDR2 YYREEE (reference sequence).

In this sample, this clone turned up once. This chain joins TRBV2 and TRBJ2-1, with D uncertain. V lost 1 base and J 0 bases, leaving 7 bases between the germline ends. Germline V gene data show CDR1 as SNHLY and CDR2 as FYNNEI. This CDR3 region has 15 residues. CDR3 region: CASSEGPSSYNEQFF. The CDR3 nucleotides are TGTGCCAGCAGTGAAGGTCCGAGCTCCTACAATGAGCAGTTCTTC.

V gene TRBV5-8 combines with J gene TRBJ1-5, with D uncertain. The CDR3 consists of 14 residues. Trimming took 1 base from V and 6 from J, leaving 11 bases between them. Germline lookup yields CDR1 SGHTS and CDR2 YDEGEE. In DNA form, the CDR3 reads TGTGCCAGCAGCTTGCGCTTTTTGGGTCAGCCCCAGCATTTT. Translated: CASSLRFLGQPQHF.

The chain uses TRBV11-2 and TRBJ2-7; maybe TRBD1 (6 bases). The V and J ends lost 4 bases and 2 bases respectively, with 12 bases between them. CDR3 length: 14 residues. The germline V gene encodes CDR1 SGHAT and CDR2 FQNNGV. The CDR3 bases are TGTGCCAGCAGCTGGATGACAGGAACCTACGAGCAGTACTTC. Its translation: CASSWMTGTYEQYF.

The genes are TRBV7-3 and TRBJ2-7; TRBD2 matches at 8 bases. CDR3 size: 16 residues. Per germline, CDR1 SGHTA and CDR2 FQGTGA. Losses at the gene ends were 5 bases for V and 4 bases for J; bases not matched to a gene: 13. CDR3 nucleotide sequence: TGTGCCAGCAGCCCCGAGGTAGCGGGGACTTTGTACGAGCAGTACTTC. Its protein is CASSPEVAGTLYEQYF.

This clone was found once. The rearrangement links TRBV13 to TRBJ1-4; D gene unclear. Germline V gene lookup returns CDR1 PRHDT and CDR2 FYEKMQ (reference sequence). This CDR3 region has 13 residues. V lost 4 bases to trimming and J lost 4 bases, with 7 bases between them. This CDR3 is CASSSRNNEKLFF. The DNA for the CDR3 is TGTGCCAGCAGCTCAAGGAATAATGAAAAACTGTTTTTT.

This clone has just a few counts. This chain connects TRBV18 to TRBJ1-1, with D possibly matching TRBD1 (6 bases). Germline values: CDR1 KGHSH, CDR2 LQKENI. The CDR3 consists of 16 residues. Trimming stripped 6 bases from V and 0 bases from J, with 17 bases between. CDR3 DNA: TGTGCCAGCTCCCCGACAGGTCCAAAAATGAACACTGAAGCTTTCTTT. Translated: CASSPTGPKMNTEAFF.

The J gene is TRBJ1-1, the V gene TRBV12-3 or TRBV12-4; the D is unclear. The CDR3 is 11 amino acids. Between the trimmed V and J ends, which lost 3 bases and 4 bases, there was a span of 3 bases. The CDR3 region has the DNA TGTGCCAGCAGTTTCATCACTGAAGCTTTCTTT. The encoded protein is CASSFITEAFF.

CDR3 loop: CASSFFPGTSYEQYF. CDR3 in DNA: TGTGCCAGCAGTTTTTTCCCTGGCACTAGCTACGAGCAGTACTTC. V and J are TRBV27 and TRBJ2-7; maybe TRBD2 (5 bases). This CDR3 has 15 amino acids. Germline lookup yields CDR1 MNHEY and CDR2 SMNVEV (reference sequence). V lost 3 bases and J 3 bases, leaving 15 bases between the germline ends.

The V gene is TRBV4-1, the J gene TRBJ2-3; 8 bases map to TRBD2. J gave up 6 bases and V 2 bases, and 7 bases lay outside the gene matches. The CDR3 sequence is 15 residues long. Germline V CDR1 and CDR2: MGHRA, YSYEKL. The CDR3 reads CASSQSGLAVDTQYF. CDR3 DNA: TGCGCCAGCAGCCAATCCGGACTAGCTGTGGATACGCAGTATTTT.

The genes are TRBV5-1 and TRBJ2-2, with unresolved D. V was trimmed by 0 bases and J by 2 bases, leaving 14 bases between them. The CDR3 contains 17 residues. CDR1 is SGHRS and CDR2 is YFSETQ in the germline V gene. In DNA, the CDR3 is TGCGCCAGCAGCTTGGGCTCCACCTCCCCTAACACCGGGGAGCTGTTTTTT. Translating gives CASSLGSTSPNTGELFF.

V and J are TRBV27 and TRBJ2-7; D call uncertain. Trimming pared 3 bases from V and 3 bases from J, leaving 12 bases between. CDR1 is MNHEY, CDR2 SMNVEV, per germline (reference sequence). This CDR3 has 14 residues. CDR3 DNA sequence: TGTGCCAGCAGTTTCACCCTCCTAAGCTACGAGCAGTACTTC. It codes for CASSFTLLSYEQYF.

This clone was found once. The chain links TRBV10-3 to TRBJ2-7, with D possibly matching TRBD1 (6 bases). V was cut by 3 bases and J by 4 bases, with 19 bases left in between. The CDR3 totals 16 residues. CDR1 and CDR2 (germline): ENHRY, SYGVKD. The CDR3 loop reads CAISDPGHGIPYEQYF. CDR3 DNA sequence: TGTGCCATCAGTGATCCGGGACATGGGATCCCATACGAGCAGTACTTC.

The chain is built from TRBV28 and TRBJ2-7, with 12 bases matching TRBD2. The CDR3 runs to 14 residues. Germline trimming cut 6 bases from V and 4 bases from J; bases unmatched to any gene: 4. Per the germline V gene, CDR1 is MDHEN and CDR2 is SYDVKM. This CDR3 is CASRASGGAYEQYF. The CDR3 nucleotides read TGTGCCAGCAGAGCTAGCGGGGGGGCTTACGAGCAGTACTTC.